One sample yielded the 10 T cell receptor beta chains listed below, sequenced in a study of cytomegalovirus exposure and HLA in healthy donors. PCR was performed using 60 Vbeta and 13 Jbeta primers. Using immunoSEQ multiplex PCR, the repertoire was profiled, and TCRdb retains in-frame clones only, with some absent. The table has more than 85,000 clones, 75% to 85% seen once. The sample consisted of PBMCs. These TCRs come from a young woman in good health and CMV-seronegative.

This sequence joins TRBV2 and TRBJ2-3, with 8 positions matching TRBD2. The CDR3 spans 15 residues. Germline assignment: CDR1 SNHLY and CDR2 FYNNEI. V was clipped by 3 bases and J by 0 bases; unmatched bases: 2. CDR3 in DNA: TGTGCCAGCAGTGATCCGGGGGGGAGCACAGATACGCAGTATTTT. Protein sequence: CASSDPGGSTDTQYF. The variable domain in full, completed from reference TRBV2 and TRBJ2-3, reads EPEVTQTPSHQVTQMGQEVILRCVPISNHLYFYWYRQILGQKVEFLVSFYNNEISEKSEIFDDQFSVERPDGSNFTLKIRSTKLEDSAMYFCASSDPGGSTDTQYFGPGTRLTVL.

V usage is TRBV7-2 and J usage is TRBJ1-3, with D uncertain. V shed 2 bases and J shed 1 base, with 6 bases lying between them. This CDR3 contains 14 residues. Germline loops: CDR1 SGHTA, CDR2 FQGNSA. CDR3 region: CASSLRESGNTIYF. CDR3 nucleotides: TGTGCCAGCAGCTTAAGAGAGTCTGGAAACACCATATATTTT.

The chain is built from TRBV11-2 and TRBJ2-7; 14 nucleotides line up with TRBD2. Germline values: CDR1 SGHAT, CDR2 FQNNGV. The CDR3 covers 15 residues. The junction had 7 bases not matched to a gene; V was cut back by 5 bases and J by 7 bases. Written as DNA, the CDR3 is TGTGCCAGCAGCCTGACTAGCGGGAGGGTGGGAGAGCAGTACTTC. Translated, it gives CASSLTSGRVGEQYF.

The CDR3 region has the DNA TGTGCCTGGAGCGGGGGGTCAGATACGCAGTATTTT. It yields the protein CAWSGGSDTQYF. The J gene is TRBJ2-3, the V gene TRBV30; 7 bases align to TRBD2. V lost 3 bases to trimming and J lost 4 bases; unmatched junction nucleotides: 1. The length of the CDR3 is 12 residues. From germline, CDR1 is GTSNPN and CDR2 SVGIG (reference sequence).

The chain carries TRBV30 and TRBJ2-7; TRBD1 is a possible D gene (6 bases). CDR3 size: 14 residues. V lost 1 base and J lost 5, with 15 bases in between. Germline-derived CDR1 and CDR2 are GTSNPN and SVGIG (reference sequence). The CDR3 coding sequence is TGTGCCTGGAGTGGGCCGGACAGTCTCCACGAGCAGTACTTC. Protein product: CAWSGPDSLHEQYF. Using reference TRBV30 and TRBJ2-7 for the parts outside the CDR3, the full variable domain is SQTIHQWPATLVQPVGSPLSLECTVEGTSNPNLYWYRQAAGRGLQLLFYSVGIGQISSEVPQNLSASRPQDRQFILSSKKLLLSDSGFYLCAWSGPDSLHEQYFGPGTRLTVT.

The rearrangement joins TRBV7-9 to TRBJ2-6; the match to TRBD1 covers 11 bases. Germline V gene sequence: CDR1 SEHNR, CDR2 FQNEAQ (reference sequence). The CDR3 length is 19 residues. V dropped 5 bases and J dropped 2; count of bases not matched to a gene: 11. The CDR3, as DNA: TGTGCCAGCAGCCACACGGGACAGGGGGGCTTGGCTGGGGCCAACGTCCTGACTTTC. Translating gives CASSHTGQGGLAGANVLTF.

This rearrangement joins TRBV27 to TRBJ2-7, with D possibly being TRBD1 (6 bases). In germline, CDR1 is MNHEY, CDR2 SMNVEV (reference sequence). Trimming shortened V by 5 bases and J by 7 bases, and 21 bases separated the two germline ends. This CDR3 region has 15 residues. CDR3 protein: CASSPRGPLQGEQYF. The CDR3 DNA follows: TGTGCCAGCAGTCCCAGGGGCCCGCTCCAGGGGGAGCAGTACTTC.

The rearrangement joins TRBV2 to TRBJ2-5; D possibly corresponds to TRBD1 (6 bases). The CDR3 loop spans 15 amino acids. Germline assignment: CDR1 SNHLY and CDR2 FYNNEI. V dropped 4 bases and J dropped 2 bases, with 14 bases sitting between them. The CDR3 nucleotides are TGTGCCAGCAGTGCAAACAGGGCTCGGCAAGAGACCCAGTACTTC. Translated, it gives CASSANRARQETQYF. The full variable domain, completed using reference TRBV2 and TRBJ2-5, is EPEVTQTPSHQVTQMGQEVILRCVPISNHLYFYWYRQILGQKVEFLVSFYNNEISEKSEIFDDQFSVERPDGSNFTLKIRSTKLEDSAMYFCASSANRARQETQYFGPGTRLLVL.

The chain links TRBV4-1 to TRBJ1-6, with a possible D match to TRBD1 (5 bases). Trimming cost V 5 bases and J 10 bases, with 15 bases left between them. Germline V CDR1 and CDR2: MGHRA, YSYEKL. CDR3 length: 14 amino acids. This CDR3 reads CASSLGQGGSPLHF. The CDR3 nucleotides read TGCGCCAGCAGCTTAGGGCAGGGAGGGTCACCCCTCCACTTT.

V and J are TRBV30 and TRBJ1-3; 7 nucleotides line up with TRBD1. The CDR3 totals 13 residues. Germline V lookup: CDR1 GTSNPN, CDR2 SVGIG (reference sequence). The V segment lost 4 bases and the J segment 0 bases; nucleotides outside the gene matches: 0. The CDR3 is CAWTGGSGNTIYF. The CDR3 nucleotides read TGTGCCTGGACAGGGGGCTCTGGAAACACCATATATTTT.